The entry below describes one TCR beta chain. This specimen comes from a study of blood T cell repertoires in COVID-19. Study at large: The samples span acute and convalescent COVID-19 from the United States, Italy and Spain. T cells, B-cell-depleted T cells, or PBMCs provided the cDNA or gDNA that served as material.

As processed by the authors: Reference gene primer amplification gave nucleated cell count estimates. Libraries were prepared by immunoSEQ multiplex PCR; TCRdb keeps only in-frame clonotypes and omits some of them. The V and J calls and clone size are taken from that table; D and trimming were inferred from the DNA. The profile shows around 200,000 clones, under 85% of them singletons. V shed 6 bases and J 0 bases; nucleotides not matched to a gene: 7. The CDR3 runs to 16 residues. Germline V CDR1 and CDR2: MNHNY, SVGAGI (reference sequence). V and J are TRBV6-6 and TRBJ1-5; 8 bases align to TRBD1. The source material was peripheral blood. This receptor was taken from a human donor in a cohort sampled during active COVID-19. CDR3 nucleotides: TGTGCCAGCAGGACAGGGGACGAGGATAGCAATCAGCCCCAGCATTTT. It codes for CASRTGDEDSNQPQHF.